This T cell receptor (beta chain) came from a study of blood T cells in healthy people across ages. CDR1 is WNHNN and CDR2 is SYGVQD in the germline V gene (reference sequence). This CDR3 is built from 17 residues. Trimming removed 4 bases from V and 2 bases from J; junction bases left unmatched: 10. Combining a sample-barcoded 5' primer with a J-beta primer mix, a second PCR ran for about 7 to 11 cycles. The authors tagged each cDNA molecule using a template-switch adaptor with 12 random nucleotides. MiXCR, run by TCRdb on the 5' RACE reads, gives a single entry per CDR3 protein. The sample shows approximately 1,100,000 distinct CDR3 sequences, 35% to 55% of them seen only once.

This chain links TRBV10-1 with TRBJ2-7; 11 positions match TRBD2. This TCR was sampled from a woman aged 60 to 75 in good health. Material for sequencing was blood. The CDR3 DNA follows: TGCGCCAGCAGTGGGCTAGCGGGAGGATCTCTTCCCTACGAGCAGTACTTC. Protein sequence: CASSGLAGGSLPYEQYF.